The rows below give T cell receptor beta chains drawn from one sample of a study of Graves' ophthalmopathy and Graves' hyperthyroidism. Via MiXCR, TCRdb re-called the multiplex PCR reads, giving one row per CDR3 protein. Here the sample spans under 350,000 distinct CDR3 sequences, roughly 15% being singletons. Sequencing was performed on peripheral blood. These receptors originate from an adult man with Graves' ophthalmopathy. CDR3s include the opening cysteine and the closing phenylalanine or tryptophan. Fields, in order: CDR3 protein, CDR3 DNA, V gene, D gene, clone size, J gene. A D gene is named only where the DNA matches it firmly. Expanded clones get a size class; other rows say once, few or many, or leave the size out.

CSATGLRAGYEQYF TGCAGTGCTACGGGGCTTAGGGCTGGCTACGAGCAGTACTTC TRBV20-1 . many TRBJ2-7
CASSRGDFGYTF TGTGCCAGCAGCCGAGGGGACTTTGGCTACACCTTC TRBV6-2/TRBV6-3 . . TRBJ1-2
CASTKQGVAGELFF TGTGCCAGCACCAAACAGGGTGTCGCCGGGGAGCTGTTTTTT TRBV7-9 . many TRBJ2-2
CASNDRGLGTEAFF TGTGCCAGCAACGACAGGGGATTGGGCACTGAAGCTTTCTTT TRBV12-3/TRBV12-4 TRBD1 many TRBJ1-1
CASSLAGLAAQQTQYF TGTGCCAGCAGCTTAGCGGGACTAGCGGCCCAACAGACCCAGTACTTC TRBV7-9 TRBD2 many TRBJ2-5
CASSRRGQGVSGYTF TGTGCCAGCAGCCGACGGGGACAGGGGGTGTCTGGCTACACCTTC TRBV12-3/TRBV12-4 TRBD1 many TRBJ1-2
CASSNRVDGELFF TGTGCCAGCAGCAACAGGGTGGACGGGGAGCTGTTTTTT TRBV12-3/TRBV12-4 . many TRBJ2-2
CASSFEQGNGELSF TGTGCCAGCAGCTTCGAACAGGGTAACGGGGAGCTGTCTTTT TRBV7-3 . . TRBJ2-2
CAWSPQGYTEAFF TGTGCCTGGAGCCCGCAGGGTTATACTGAAGCTTTCTTT TRBV30 . many TRBJ1-1
CASSSSPSISGANVLTF TGTGCCAGCAGCTCGAGCCCGTCTATCTCTGGGGCCAACGTCCTGACTTTC TRBV7-3 . . TRBJ2-6
CASSFGGGNSGNTIYF TGTGCCAGCAGCTTCGGGGGGGGGAACTCTGGAAACACCATATATTTT TRBV7-2 . many TRBJ1-3
CASSLGRAWTAHSSYEQYF TGTGCCAGCAGCTTAGGTCGCGCCTGGACGGCACACAGCTCCTACGAGCAGTACTTC TRBV11-2 . many TRBJ2-7
CASSPQPSLGGELFF TGTGCCAGCAGCCCCCAGCCTAGCTTAGGCGGGGAGCTGTTTTTT TRBV7-6 . . TRBJ2-2
CASSPRRQEETQYF TGTGCCAGCAGCCCGCGGAGACAGGAAGAGACCCAGTACTTC TRBV7-2 . many TRBJ2-5
CASSPRQGVWETQYF TGTGCCAGCAGCCCTAGACAGGGCGTGTGGGAGACCCAGTACTTC TRBV11-2 TRBD1 many TRBJ2-5
CASSQELSGGAEAFF TGTGCCAGCAGCCAAGAGTTGAGTGGGGGGGCTGAAGCTTTCTTT TRBV3-1 . many TRBJ1-1
CAWSPSSYEQYF TGTGCCTGGAGTCCGTCCTCCTACGAGCAGTACTTC TRBV30 . many TRBJ2-7
CAWSVPQVHATLHF TGTGCCTGGAGCGTCCCCCAGGTTCATGCGACCCTCCACTTT TRBV30 . . TRBJ1-6
CASSRADSCEQYF TGTGCCAGCAGTCGGGCCGACTCCTGCGAGCAGTACTTC TRBV12-3/TRBV12-4 . many TRBJ2-7
CVSSGTDSYEQYF TGTGTCAGCAGTGGGACCGACTCCTACGAGCAGTACTTC TRBV12-3/TRBV12-4 . . TRBJ2-7
CASSLSEGNYEQYF TGTGCCAGCAGCTTGTCGGAAGGGAACTACGAGCAGTACTTC TRBV11-2 . few TRBJ2-7
CASSMGDPRRDEQYF TGTGCCAGTAGTATGGGGGACCCCCGGCGGGACGAGCAGTACTTC TRBV19 . . TRBJ2-7
CASSFTLYEQYF TGTGCCAGCAGCTTTACTCTCTACGAGCAGTACTTC TRBV11-2 . many TRBJ2-7
CATSDPNRGLETQYF TGTGCCACCAGTGACCCTAACAGGGGATTAGAGACCCAGTACTTC TRBV24-1 TRBD1 many TRBJ2-5
CASSEVGGNQPQHF TGTGCCAGCAGTGAAGTCGGGGGAAATCAGCCCCAGCATTTT TRBV2 . many TRBJ1-5
CASSLLVDSSYEQYF TGTGCCAGCAGCTTACTGGTGGACAGTTCCTACGAGCAGTACTTC TRBV11-2 . many TRBJ2-7
CASSHKAGEVENIQYF TGCGCCAGCAGCCATAAGGCAGGGGAGGTTGAAAACATCCAGTACTTC TRBV5-1 . . TRBJ2-4
CASSLAARETQYF TGTGCCAGCAGTTTAGCGGCCAGGGAGACCCAGTACTTC TRBV12-3/TRBV12-4 . many TRBJ2-5
CASSPRGGTANTGELFF TGCGCCAGCAGCCCCCGCGGTGGGACTGCGAACACCGGGGAGCTGTTTTTT TRBV5-1 . many TRBJ2-2
CASKVETATREQYF TGTGCCAGCAAAGTTGAGACAGCCACTCGTGAGCAGTACTTC TRBV6-5 . many TRBJ2-7
CATSRDRGDRETQYF TGTGCCACCAGCAGAGACCGGGGGGATAGGGAGACCCAGTACTTC TRBV15 TRBD2 . TRBJ2-5
CASSFGTGRSGNTIYF TGTGCCAGCAGTTTCGGGACAGGGCGCTCTGGAAACACCATATATTTT TRBV12-3/TRBV12-4 TRBD1 many TRBJ1-3
CASSLAIEPSLKETQYF TGCGCCAGCAGCTTGGCAATAGAGCCCTCTTTAAAAGAGACCCAGTACTTC TRBV5-1 . many TRBJ2-5
CASIGDRAGETQYF TGTGCCAGCATCGGAGACAGGGCGGGTGAGACCCAGTACTTC TRBV2 TRBD1 many TRBJ2-5
CASSQRQGPSSSYNSPLHF TGTGCCAGCAGCCAAAGACAGGGGCCCTCGAGCTCCTATAATTCACCCCTCCACTTT TRBV4-2 TRBD1 many TRBJ1-6
CSVEAGQGTETQYF TGCAGCGTTGAAGCGGGACAGGGTACCGAGACCCAGTACTTC TRBV29-1 TRBD1 many TRBJ2-5
CASQGPQETQYF TGTGCCAGCCAGGGACCACAAGAGACCCAGTACTTC TRBV19 . . TRBJ2-5
CASTTLGVARGPQHF TGTGCCAGCACCACCTTGGGAGTTGCACGGGGGCCCCAGCATTTT TRBV12-3/TRBV12-4 . many TRBJ1-5
CAWSRNTGELFF TGTGCCTGGAGTCGGAACACCGGGGAGCTGTTTTTT TRBV30 . many TRBJ2-2
CATSDLGRAGRETQYF TGTGCCACCAGTGATTTAGGGCGAGCGGGACGAGAGACCCAGTACTTC TRBV24-1 TRBD2 many TRBJ2-5
CASSVKREGANTGELFF TGTGCCAGCAGCGTAAAGCGGGAGGGAGCGAACACCGGGGAGCTGTTTTTT TRBV9 TRBD2 many TRBJ2-2
CSAARTLAGVETQYF TGCAGTGCTGCCAGAACCTTAGCGGGAGTCGAGACCCAGTACTTC TRBV20-1 TRBD2 many TRBJ2-5
CASSPDGGGFRQPQHF TGTGCCAGCAGCCCAGACGGGGGTGGGTTTCGTCAGCCCCAGCATTTT TRBV11-2 . many TRBJ1-5
CASSGGYTEAFF TGCGCCAGCTCGGGGGGGTACACTGAAGCTTTCTTT TRBV5-1 . many TRBJ1-1
CASSQEARGSPLHF TGCGCCAGCAGCCAAGAAGCCCGGGGTTCACCCCTCCACTTT TRBV4-3 . few TRBJ1-6
CAWRRDRGSLRGYTF TGTGCCTGGCGTCGGGACAGGGGGTCTCTTCGTGGCTACACCTTC TRBV30 TRBD1 many TRBJ1-2
CASSLAGLPLHF TGTGCCAGCAGTTTAGCTGGGTTACCCCTCCACTTT TRBV12-3/TRBV12-4 . many TRBJ1-6
CAWSTQAGNTIYF TGTGCCTGGAGTACCCAAGCTGGAAACACCATATATTTT TRBV30 . . TRBJ1-3
CASSLGYKGARGYTF TGTGCCAGCAGCTTGGGATACAAGGGGGCACGGGGCTACACCTTC TRBV11-2 TRBD1 many TRBJ1-2
CASSDWTGLSNQPQHF TGTGCCAGCAGTGACTGGACAGGACTTAGCAATCAGCCCCAGCATTTT TRBV6-2/TRBV6-3 TRBD1 . TRBJ1-5
CAWWTGQYQETQYF TGTGCCTGGTGGACTGGACAGTACCAAGAGACCCAGTACTTC TRBV30 . many TRBJ2-5
CSAEDRVNEQYF TGCAGTGCTGAGGACAGGGTAAACGAGCAGTACTTC TRBV20-1 TRBD1 many TRBJ2-7
CASSLGQAPYEQYF TGTGCCAGCAGTTTAGGACAGGCGCCCTACGAGCAGTACTTC TRBV28 TRBD1 . TRBJ2-7
CASVPSGGITGELFF TGTGCCAGTGTACCTAGCGGGGGGATCACCGGGGAGCTGTTTTTT TRBV19 TRBD2 many TRBJ2-2
CASSLRQPYGYTF TGTGCCAGCAGCTTACGTCAGCCGTATGGCTACACCTTC TRBV5-6 . . TRBJ1-2
CASSWGRDNQPQHF TGTGCCAGCAGCTGGGGAAGGGACAATCAGCCCCAGCATTTT TRBV13 . many TRBJ1-5
CASGDRAGEQYF TGTGCCAGCGGAGACAGGGCGGGTGAGCAGTACTTC TRBV6-5 TRBD1 many TRBJ2-7